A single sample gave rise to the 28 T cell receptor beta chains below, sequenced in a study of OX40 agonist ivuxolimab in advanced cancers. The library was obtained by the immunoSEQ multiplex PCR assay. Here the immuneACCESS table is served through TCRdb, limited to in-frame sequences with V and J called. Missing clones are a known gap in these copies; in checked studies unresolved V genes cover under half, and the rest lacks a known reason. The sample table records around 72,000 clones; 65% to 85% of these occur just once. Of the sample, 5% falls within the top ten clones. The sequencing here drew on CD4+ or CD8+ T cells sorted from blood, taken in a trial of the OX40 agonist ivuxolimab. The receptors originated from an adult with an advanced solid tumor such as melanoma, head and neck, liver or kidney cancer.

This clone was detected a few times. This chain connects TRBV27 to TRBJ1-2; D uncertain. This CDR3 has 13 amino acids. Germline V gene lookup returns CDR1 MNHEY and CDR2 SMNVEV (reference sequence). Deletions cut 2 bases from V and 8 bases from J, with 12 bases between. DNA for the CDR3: TGTGCCAGCAGTTTAAATGCGGAAACAGGCTACACCTTC. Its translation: CASSLNAETGYTF.

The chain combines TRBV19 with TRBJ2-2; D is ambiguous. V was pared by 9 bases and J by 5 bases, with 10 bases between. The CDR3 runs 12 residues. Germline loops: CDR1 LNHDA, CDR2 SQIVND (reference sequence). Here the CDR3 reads CASRIWTGELFF. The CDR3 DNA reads TGTGCCAGCAGAATCTGGACCGGGGAGCTGTTTTTT.

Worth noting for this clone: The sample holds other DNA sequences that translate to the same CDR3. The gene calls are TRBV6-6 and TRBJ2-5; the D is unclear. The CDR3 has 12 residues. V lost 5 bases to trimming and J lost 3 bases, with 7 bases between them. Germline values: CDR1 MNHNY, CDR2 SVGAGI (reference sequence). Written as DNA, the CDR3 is TGTGCCAGCAGTCCATCGGAAGAGACCCAGTACTTC. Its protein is CASSPSEETQYF.

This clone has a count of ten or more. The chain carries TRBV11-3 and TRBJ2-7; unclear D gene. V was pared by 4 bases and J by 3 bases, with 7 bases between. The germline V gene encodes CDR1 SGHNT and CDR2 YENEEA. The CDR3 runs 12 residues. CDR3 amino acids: CASSSQFYEQYF. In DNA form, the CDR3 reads TGTGCCAGCAGCTCCCAGTTCTACGAGCAGTACTTC.

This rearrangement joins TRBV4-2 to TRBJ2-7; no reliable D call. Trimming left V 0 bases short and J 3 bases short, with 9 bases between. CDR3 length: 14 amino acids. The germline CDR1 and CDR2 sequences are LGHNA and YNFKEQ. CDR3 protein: CASSQDRIGYEQYF. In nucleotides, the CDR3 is TGTGCCAGCAGCCAAGATAGGATCGGCTACGAGCAGTACTTC.

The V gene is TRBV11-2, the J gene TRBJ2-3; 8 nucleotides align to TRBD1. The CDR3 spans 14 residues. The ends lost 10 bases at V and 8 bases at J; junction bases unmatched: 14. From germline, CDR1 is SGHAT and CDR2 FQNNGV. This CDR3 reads CATHSRGLGGTQYF. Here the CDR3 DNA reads TGTGCCACGCACAGCAGGGGGCTTGGAGGTACGCAGTATTTT.

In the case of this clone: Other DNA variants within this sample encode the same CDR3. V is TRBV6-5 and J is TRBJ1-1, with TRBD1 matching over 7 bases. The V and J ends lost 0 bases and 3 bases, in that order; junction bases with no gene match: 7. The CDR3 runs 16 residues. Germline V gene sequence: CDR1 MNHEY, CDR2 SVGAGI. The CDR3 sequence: CASSYSSSGGDTEAFF. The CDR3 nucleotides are TGTGCCAGCAGTTACTCTTCATCAGGGGGAGACACTGAAGCTTTCTTT.

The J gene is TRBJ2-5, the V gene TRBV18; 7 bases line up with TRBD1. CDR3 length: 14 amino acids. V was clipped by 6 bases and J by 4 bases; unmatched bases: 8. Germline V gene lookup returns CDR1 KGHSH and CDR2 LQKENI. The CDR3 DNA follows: TGTGCCAGCTCGCGACAGGGTCCCCCAGAGACCCAGTACTTC. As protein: CASSRQGPPETQYF.

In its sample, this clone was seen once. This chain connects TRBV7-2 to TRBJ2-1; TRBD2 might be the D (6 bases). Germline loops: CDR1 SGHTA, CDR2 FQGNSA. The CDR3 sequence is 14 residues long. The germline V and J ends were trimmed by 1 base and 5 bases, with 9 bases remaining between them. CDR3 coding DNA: TGTGCCAGCAGCTTAGGCGGGACCAACAATGAGCAGTTCTTC. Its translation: CASSLGGTNNEQFF.

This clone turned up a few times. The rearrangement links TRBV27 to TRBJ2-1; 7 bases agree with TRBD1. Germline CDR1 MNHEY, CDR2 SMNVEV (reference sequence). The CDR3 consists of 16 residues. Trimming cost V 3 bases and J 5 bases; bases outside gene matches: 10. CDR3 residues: CASSFLGQDANNEQFF. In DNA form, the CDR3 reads TGTGCCAGCAGTTTCCTCGGACAGGATGCTAACAATGAGCAGTTCTTC.

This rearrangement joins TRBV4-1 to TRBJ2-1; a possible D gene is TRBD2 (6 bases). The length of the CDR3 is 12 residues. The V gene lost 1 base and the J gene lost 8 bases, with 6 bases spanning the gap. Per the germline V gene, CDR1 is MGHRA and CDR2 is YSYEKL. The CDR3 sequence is CASSQGLDEQFF. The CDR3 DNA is TGCGCCAGCAGCCAAGGACTAGATGAGCAGTTCTTC.

The CDR3 coding sequence is TGTGCCAGCAGCTTATATGGAACAGATACGCAGTATTTT. Amino acids: CASSLYGTDTQYF. This chain connects TRBV7-6 to TRBJ2-3; D is uncertain. From germline, CDR1 is SGHVS and CDR2 FNYEAQ. This CDR3 region has 13 residues. The V end lost 2 bases, the J end lost 3 bases, and 6 bases lay between the germline ends.

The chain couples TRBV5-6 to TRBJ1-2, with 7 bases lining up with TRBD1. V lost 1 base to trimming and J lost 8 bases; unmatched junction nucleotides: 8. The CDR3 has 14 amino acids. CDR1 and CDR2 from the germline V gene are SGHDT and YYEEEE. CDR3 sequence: CASSLSQGVGGYTF. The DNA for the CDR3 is TGTGCCAGCAGCTTGTCCCAGGGGGTCGGGGGCTACACCTTC. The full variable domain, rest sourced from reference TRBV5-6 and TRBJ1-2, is DAGVTQSPTHLIKTRGQQVTLRCSPKSGHDTVSWYQQALGQGPQFIFQYYEEEERQRGNFPDRFSGHQFPNYSSELNVNALLLGDSALYLCASSLSQGVGGYTFGSGTRLTVV.

The CDR3 region is CASSLAGSPETQYF. The CDR3 bases are TGTGCCAGCAGCTTAGCGGGGTCCCCGGAGACCCAGTACTTC. V usage is TRBV5-6 and J usage is TRBJ2-5; 7 positions agree with TRBD2. The length of the CDR3 is 14 residues. Per the germline V gene, CDR1 is SGHDT and CDR2 is YYEEEE. The junction had 6 bases not matched to a gene; V was cut back by 2 bases and J by 5 bases.

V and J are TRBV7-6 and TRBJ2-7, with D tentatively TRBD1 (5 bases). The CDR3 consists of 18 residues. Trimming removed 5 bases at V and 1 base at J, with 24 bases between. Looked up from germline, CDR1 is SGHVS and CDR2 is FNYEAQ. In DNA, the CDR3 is TGTGCCAGCAGCCCCAGGGTGTCGGAGCGTTTTCGTTCCTACGAGCAGTACTTC. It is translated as CASSPRVSERFRSYEQYF.

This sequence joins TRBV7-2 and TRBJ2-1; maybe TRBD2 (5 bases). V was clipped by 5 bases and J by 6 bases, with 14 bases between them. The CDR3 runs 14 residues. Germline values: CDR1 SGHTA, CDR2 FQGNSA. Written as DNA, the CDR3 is TGTGCCAGCAGCCTCCTTGGCCTAGCCAATGAGCAGTTCTTC. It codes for CASSLLGLANEQFF.

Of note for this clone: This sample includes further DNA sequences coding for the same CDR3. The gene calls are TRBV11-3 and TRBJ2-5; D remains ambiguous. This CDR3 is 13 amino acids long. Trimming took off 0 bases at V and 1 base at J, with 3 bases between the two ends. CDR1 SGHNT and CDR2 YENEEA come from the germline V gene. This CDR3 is CASSLESQETQYF. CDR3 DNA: TGTGCCAGCAGCTTAGAGTCCCAAGAGACCCAGTACTTC.

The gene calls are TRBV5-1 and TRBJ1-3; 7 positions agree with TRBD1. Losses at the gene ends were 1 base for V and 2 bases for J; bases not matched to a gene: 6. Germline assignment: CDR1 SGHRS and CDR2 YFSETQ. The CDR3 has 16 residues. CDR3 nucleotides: TGCGCCAGCAGCTTGTCACAGGGGTCTACTGGAAACACCATATATTTT. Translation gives CASSLSQGSTGNTIYF. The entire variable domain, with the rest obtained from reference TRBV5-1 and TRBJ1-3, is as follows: KAGVTQTPRYLIKTRGQQVTLSCSPISGHRSVSWYQQTPGQGLQFLFEYFSETQRNKGNFPGRFSGRQFSNSRSEMNVSTLELGDSALYLCASSLSQGSTGNTIYFGEGSWLTVV.

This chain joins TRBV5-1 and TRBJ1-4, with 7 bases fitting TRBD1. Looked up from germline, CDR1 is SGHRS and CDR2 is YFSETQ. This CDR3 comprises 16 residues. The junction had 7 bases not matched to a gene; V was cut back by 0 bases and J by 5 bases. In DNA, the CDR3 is TGCGCCAGCAGCTTGGCCCAGGGACAGTTAAATGAAAAACTGTTTTTT. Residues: CASSLAQGQLNEKLFF.

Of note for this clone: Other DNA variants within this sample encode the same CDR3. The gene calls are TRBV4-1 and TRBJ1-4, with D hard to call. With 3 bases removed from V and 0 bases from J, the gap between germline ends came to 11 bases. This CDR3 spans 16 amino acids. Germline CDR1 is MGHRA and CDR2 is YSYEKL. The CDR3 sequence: CASSQGTVATNEKLFF. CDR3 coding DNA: TGCGCCAGCAGCCAGGGTACAGTAGCAACTAATGAAAAACTGTTTTTT.

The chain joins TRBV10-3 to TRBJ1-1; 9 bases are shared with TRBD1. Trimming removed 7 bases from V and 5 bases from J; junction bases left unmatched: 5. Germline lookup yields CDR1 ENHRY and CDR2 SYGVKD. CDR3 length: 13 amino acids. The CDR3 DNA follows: TGTGCCATCACCCGACAGGGGGGTACTGAAGCTTTCTTT. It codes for CAITRQGGTEAFF.

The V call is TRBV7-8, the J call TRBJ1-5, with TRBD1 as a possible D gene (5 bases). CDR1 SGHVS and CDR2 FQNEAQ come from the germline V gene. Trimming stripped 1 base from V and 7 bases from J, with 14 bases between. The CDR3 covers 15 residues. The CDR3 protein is CASSLERGAGQPQHF. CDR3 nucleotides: TGTGCCAGCAGCTTAGAGAGGGGCGCGGGACAGCCCCAGCATTTT. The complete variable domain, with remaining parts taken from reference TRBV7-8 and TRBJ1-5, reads GAGVSQSPRYKVAKRGQDVALRCDPISGHVSLFWYQQALGQGPEFLTYFQNEAQLDKSGLPSDRFFAERPEGSVSTLKIQRTQQEDSAVYLCASSLERGAGQPQHFGDGTRLSIL.

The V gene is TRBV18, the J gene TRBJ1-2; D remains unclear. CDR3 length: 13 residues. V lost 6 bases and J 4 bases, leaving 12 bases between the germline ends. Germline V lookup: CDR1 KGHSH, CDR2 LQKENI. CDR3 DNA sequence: TGTGCCAGCTCTCCTAGGGAGCCCTATGGCTACACCTTC. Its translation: CASSPREPYGYTF.

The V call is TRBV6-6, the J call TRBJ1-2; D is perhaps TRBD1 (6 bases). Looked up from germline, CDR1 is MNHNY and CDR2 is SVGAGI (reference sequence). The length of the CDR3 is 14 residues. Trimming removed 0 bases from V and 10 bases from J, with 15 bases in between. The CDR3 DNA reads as TGTGCCAGCAGTTACTCTACAGGGACCCAATTCTACACCTTC. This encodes CASSYSTGTQFYTF.

The CDR3 is CASSSGTGGFEQYF. In DNA form, the CDR3 reads TGCGCCAGCAGCTCCGGGACAGGGGGGTTCGAGCAGTACTTC. J is TRBJ2-7 and V is TRBV4-3, with 11 bases identical to TRBD1. The CDR3 loop spans 14 amino acids. Germline trimming cut 5 bases from V and 6 bases from J; bases unmatched to any gene: 6. Germline V lookup: CDR1 LGHNA, CDR2 YSLEER.

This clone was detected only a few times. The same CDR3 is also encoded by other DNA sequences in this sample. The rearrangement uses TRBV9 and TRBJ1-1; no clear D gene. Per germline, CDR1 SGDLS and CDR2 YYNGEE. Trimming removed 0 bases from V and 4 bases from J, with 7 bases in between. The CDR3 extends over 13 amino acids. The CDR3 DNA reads TGTGCCAGCAGCGTAGCCGAGAGCACTGAAGCTTTCTTT. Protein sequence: CASSVAESTEAFF.

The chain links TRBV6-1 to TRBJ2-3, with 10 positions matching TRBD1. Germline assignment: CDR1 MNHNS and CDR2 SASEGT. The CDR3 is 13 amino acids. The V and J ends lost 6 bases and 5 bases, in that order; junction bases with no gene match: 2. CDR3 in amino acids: CASRGTGVDTQYF. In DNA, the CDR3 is TGTGCCAGCAGGGGGACAGGGGTAGATACGCAGTATTTT.

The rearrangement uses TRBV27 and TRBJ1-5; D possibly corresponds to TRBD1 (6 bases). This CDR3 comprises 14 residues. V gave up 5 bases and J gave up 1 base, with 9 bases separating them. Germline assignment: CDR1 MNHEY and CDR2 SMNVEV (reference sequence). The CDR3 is CASSHRVSNQPQHF. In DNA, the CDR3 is TGTGCCAGCAGTCACAGGGTGAGCAATCAGCCCCAGCATTTT.